This T cell receptor (beta chain) was sequenced in a study of shared clonotypes between healthy human individuals. Trimming pared 0 bases from V and 3 bases from J, leaving 2 bases between. This CDR3 has 12 residues. Germline V CDR1 and CDR2: SEHNR, FQNEAQ (reference sequence). The table came from immunoSEQ multiplex PCR; TCRdb's copy has only in-frame clones and leaves some out. This table holds about 530,000 clones, 60% to 80% found once. Those who donated were healthy HIV-negative adults, with no recent acute infections or vaccinations reported. The chain couples TRBV7-9 to TRBJ2-5; no clear D gene. The sample was PBMCs. The origin of this receptor is a woman in her thirties or forties in good health. Some clones in this sample may be carry-over from other donors' samples. The CDR3 is CASSLAEETQYF. In DNA, the CDR3 is TGTGCCAGCAGCTTAGCCGAAGAGACCCAGTACTTC.